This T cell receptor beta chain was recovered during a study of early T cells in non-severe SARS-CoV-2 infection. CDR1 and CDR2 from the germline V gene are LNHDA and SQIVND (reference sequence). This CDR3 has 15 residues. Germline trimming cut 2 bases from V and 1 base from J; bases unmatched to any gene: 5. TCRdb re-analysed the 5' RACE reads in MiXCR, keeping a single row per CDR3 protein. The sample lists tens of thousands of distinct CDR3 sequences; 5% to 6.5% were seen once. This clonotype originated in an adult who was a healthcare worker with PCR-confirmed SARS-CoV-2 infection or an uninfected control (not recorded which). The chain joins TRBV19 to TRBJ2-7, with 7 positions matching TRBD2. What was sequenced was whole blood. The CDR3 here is CASSISGEGSYEQYF. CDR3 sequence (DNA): TGTGCCAGTAGTATATCCGGGGAGGGGTCCTACGAGCAGTACTTC.